Below, 2 T cell receptor beta chains from the same sample are listed, as sequenced in a study of beta chain features in type 1 diabetes. Findings of the study overall: Type 1 diabetes patients showed a moderate but significant shortening of TCRB CDR3s in all four CD4+ subsets.

Reverse transcribing all isolated RNA meant expressed TCRB transcripts were sequenced. The data were produced by immunoSEQ multiplex PCR, yet TCRdb's version contains in-frame clones alone and is incomplete. The data hold 500,000 to 650,000 clones, with around an eighth observed a single time. No antigen is known for these receptors. Sequencing input: naive CD4+ T cells from blood. These receptors were collected from a man aged 25 to 40 with type 1 diabetes.

This clone was observed a handful of times. The rearrangement links TRBV19 to TRBJ2-5; possibly TRBD1 or TRBD2 for D (5 bases each). The CDR3 spans 13 residues. Trimming removed 4 bases at V and 3 bases at J, with 9 bases between. CDR1 is LNHDA and CDR2 is SQIVND in the germline V gene (reference sequence). CDR3 sequence reads: CASSNRGKETQYF. DNA of the CDR3: TGTGCCAGTAGTAACCGGGGCAAAGAGACCCAGTACTTC.

This clone turned up a few times. The chain carries TRBV4-3 and TRBJ2-7, with 8 bases lining up with TRBD2. V was clipped by 1 base and J by 0 bases; unmatched bases: 5. The CDR3 has 16 amino acids. Germline-derived CDR1 and CDR2 are LGHNA and YSLEER. The CDR3 protein is CASSQGVRGGSYEQYF. CDR3 nucleotides: TGCGCCAGCAGCCAAGGAGTTCGGGGGGGCTCCTACGAGCAGTACTTC.